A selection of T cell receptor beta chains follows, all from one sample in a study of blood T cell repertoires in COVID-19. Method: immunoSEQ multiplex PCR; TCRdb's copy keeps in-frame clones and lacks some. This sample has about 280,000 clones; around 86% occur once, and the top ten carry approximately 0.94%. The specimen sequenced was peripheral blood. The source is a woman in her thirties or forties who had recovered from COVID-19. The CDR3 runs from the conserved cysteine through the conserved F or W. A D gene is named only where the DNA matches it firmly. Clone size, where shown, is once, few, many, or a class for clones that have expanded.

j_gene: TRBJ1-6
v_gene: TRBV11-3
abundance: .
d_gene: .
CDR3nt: TGTGCCAGCAGCTTAGGAGGGAGTTCACCCCTCCACTTT
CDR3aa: CASSLGGSSPLHF

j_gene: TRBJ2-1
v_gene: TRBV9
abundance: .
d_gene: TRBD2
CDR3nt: TGTGCCAGCAGCGTAGCTGGACTAGCGGGAGGGAACAATGAGCAGTTCTTC
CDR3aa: CASSVAGLAGGNNEQFF

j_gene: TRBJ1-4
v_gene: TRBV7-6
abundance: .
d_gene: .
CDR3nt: TGTGCCAGCAGCTTAGATTGGGGGCCGACTAATGAAAAACTGTTTTTT
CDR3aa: CASSLDWGPTNEKLFF

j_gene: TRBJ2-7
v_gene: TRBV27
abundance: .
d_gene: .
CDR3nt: TGTGCCAGCAGTTTATTCCCGCCCCAAACAAACGAGCAGTACTTC
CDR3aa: CASSLFPPQTNEQYF

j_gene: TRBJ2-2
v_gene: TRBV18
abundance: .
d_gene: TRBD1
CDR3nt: TGTGCCAGCTCACCACTACGGACAGGGGCAAACACCGGGGAGCTGTTTTTT
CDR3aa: CASSPLRTGANTGELFF

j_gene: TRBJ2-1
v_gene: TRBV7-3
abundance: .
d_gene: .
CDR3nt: TGTGCCAGCAGCCCCGATGGGGAGGCCGCCGGTGAGCAGTTCTTC
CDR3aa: CASSPDGEAAGEQFF

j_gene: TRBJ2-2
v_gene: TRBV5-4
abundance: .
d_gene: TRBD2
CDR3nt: TGTGCCAGCAGCTTGGCGGCGAGCGGGAGCGTCGGCGGGGAGCTGTTTTTT
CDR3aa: CASSLAASGSVGGELFF

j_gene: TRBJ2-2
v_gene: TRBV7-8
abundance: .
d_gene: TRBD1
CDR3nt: TGTGCCAGCAGCTTAGAAGTTCGCGGGACAGGGGGCACCGGGGAGCTGTTTTTT
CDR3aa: CASSLEVRGTGGTGELFF

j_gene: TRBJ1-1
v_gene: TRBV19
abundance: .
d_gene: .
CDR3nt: TGTGCCAGTAGTGGTTGGCGGGGGGCGAGGACTGAAGCTTTCTTT
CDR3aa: CASSGWRGARTEAFF

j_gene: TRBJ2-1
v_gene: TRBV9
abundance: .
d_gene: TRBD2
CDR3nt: TGTGCCAGCAGCCAGACGGGGGAGGGGCTTTACAATGAGCAGTTCTTC
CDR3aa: CASSQTGEGLYNEQFF

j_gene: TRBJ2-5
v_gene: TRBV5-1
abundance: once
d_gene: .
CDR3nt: TGCGCCAGCAGCACACAGGGTGCCCAAGAGACCCAGTACTTC
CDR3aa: CASSTQGAQETQYF

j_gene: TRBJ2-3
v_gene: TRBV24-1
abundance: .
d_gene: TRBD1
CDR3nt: TGTGCCACCAGTGGCCCTCCCAGGGGGTCCGCAGATACGCAGTATTTT
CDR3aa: CATSGPPRGSADTQYF

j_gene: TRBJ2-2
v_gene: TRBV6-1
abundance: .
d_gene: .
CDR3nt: TGTGCCAGCAGTGAAGGTCCCCTCCGGGGCGGGGAGCTGTTTTTT
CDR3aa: CASSEGPLRGGELFF

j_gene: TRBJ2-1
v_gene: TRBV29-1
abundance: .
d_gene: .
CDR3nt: TGCAGTGTTGAGCCCACGGGAATCACCTACAATGAGCAGTTCTTC
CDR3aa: CSVEPTGITYNEQFF

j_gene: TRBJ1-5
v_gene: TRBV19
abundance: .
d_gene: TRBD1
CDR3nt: TGTGCCAGTAGGAGACAGGGGTCGAGCAATCAGCCCCAGCATTTT
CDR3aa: CASRRQGSSNQPQHF

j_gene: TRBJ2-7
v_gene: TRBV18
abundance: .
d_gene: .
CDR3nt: TGTGCCAGCTCACTTGGTGCGATAGTCTCCTACGAGCAGTACTTC
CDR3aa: CASSLGAIVSYEQYF

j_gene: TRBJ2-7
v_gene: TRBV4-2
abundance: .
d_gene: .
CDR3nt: TGTGCCAGCAGCCGGCGACAGGCGTCGGATCACGAGCAGTACTTC
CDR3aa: CASSRRQASDHEQYF

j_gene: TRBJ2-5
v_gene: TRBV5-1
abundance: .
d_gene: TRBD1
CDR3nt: TGCGCCAGCAGCCCAGGGACAGGGTGGGAGACCCAGTACTTC
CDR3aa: CASSPGTGWETQYF

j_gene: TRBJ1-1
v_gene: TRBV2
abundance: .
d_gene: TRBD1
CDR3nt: TGTGCCAGCAGTCGGGACAGCTCGTCCACTGAAGCTTTCTTT
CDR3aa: CASSRDSSSTEAFF

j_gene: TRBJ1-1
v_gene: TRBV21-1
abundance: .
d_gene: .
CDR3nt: TGTGCCAGCAGCCAAGTCCCTGGACAGCCGAACACTGAAGCTTTCTTT
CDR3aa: CASSQVPGQPNTEAFF

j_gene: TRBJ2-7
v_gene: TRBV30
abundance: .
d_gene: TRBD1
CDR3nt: TGTGCCTGGAGTGTGGGGACAGGGGTGCTCTACGAGCAGTACTTC
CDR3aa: CAWSVGTGVLYEQYF

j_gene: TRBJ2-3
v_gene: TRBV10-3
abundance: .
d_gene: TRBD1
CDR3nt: TGTGCCATCAGTGGTAACAGGGGGCTCACAGATACGCAGTATTTT
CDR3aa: CAISGNRGLTDTQYF

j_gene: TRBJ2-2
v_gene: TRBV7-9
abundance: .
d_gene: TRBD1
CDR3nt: TGTGCCAGCAGCTTATCGTACGGGACAGGGAAGACCGGGGAGCTGTTTTTT
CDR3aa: CASSLSYGTGKTGELFF

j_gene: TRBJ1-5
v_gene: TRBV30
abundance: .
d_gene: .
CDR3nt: TGTGCCTGGAGTACTTCTAATAGCAATCAGCCCCAGCATTTT
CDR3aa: CAWSTSNSNQPQHF